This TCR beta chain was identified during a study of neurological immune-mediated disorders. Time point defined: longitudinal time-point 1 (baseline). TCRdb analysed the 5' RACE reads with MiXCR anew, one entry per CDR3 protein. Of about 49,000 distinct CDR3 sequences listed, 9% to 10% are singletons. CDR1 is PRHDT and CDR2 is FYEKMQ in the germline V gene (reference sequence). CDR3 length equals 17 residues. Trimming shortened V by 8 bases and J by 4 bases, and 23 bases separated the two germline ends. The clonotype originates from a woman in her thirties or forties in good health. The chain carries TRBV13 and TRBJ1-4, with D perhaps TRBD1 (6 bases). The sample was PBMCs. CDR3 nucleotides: TGTGCCAGCGGAAGGGGGGGACACCACGTTTTTAATGAAAAACTGTTTTTT. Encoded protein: CASGRGGHHVFNEKLFF.